Below are 19 T cell receptor beta chains sequenced from a single sample in a study of identical twins. TCRdb re-called the 5' RACE reads through MiXCR, storing one row per CDR3 protein. The data hold 1.5 million to 2 million distinct CDR3 sequences, with around a third observed a single time. The sample comprised cord blood. The origin of the receptors is a newborn girl in good health.

The chain has TRBV20-1 and TRBJ2-3, with 9 bases identical to TRBD2. The J segment lost 0 bases and the V segment lost 1 base, leaving 5 bases of the junction unmatched. The CDR3 sequence is 16 residues long. Germline lookup yields CDR1 DFQATT and CDR2 SNEGSKA (reference sequence). CDR3 residues: CSARGWTSASTDTQYF. The CDR3, as DNA: TGCAGTGCTAGAGGTTGGACTAGCGCGAGCACAGATACGCAGTATTTT.

V gene TRBV7-2 combines with J gene TRBJ2-1; the match to TRBD2 covers 7 bases. The V segment lost 4 bases and the J segment 10 bases; nucleotides outside the gene matches: 22. Germline assignment: CDR1 SGHTA and CDR2 FQGNSA. The CDR3 consists of 18 residues. CDR3 nucleotides: TGTGCCAGCAGCTCCCTTAAGCCTTCAAGACTAGCCCTGGGGGAGCAGTTCTTC. The encoded protein is CASSSLKPSRLALGEQFF.

The rearrangement uses TRBV3-1 and TRBJ2-7; either TRBD1 or TRBD2 may fit D (5 bases each). The V end lost 4 bases, the J end lost 0 bases, and 16 bases lay between the germline ends. CDR3 length: 16 amino acids. Looked up from germline, CDR1 is LGHDT and CDR2 is YNNKEL (reference sequence). The DNA of the CDR3 is TGTGCCAGCAGCCTGAGCTGGGGACGGAGCTCCTACGAGCAGTACTTC. Amino acid sequence: CASSLSWGRSSYEQYF.

The count of this clonotype is one. J is TRBJ1-1 and V is TRBV5-6, with a tentative D call TRBD1 (5 bases). Germline V CDR1 and CDR2: SGHDT, YYEEEE. CDR3 size: 16 residues. V gave up 1 base and J gave up 2 bases, with 15 bases separating them. CDR3 in DNA: TGTGCCAGCAGCTTGATAGGTCAGGGCCCCAACACTGAAGCTTTCTTT. Its translation: CASSLIGQGPNTEAFF.

This clonotype was found a few times. The rearrangement joins TRBV27 to TRBJ1-6; D is unresolved. This CDR3 comprises 16 residues. Per the germline V gene, CDR1 is MNHEY and CDR2 is SMNVEV (reference sequence). V was cut by 4 bases and J by 9 bases, with 19 bases left in between. The CDR3 nucleotides read TGTGCCAGCAGTTCGACGGGGAGCCCACCAGGTTCACCCCTCCACTTT. This translates into CASSSTGSPPGSPLHF.

This chain joins TRBV7-8 and TRBJ1-1; D is unclear. Germline V gives CDR1 SGHVS, CDR2 FQNEAQ. The CDR3 extends over 11 amino acids. Trimming shortened V by 3 bases and J by 7 bases, and 6 bases separated the two germline ends. CDR3 protein: CASSFFNEAFF. In nucleotides, the CDR3 is TGTGCCAGCAGCTTCTTTAATGAAGCTTTCTTT.

This clonotype was seen only a few times. The chain is built from TRBV27 and TRBJ1-1; TRBD1 matches 7 bases. CDR3 length equals 17 residues. Germline trimming cut 1 base from V and 3 bases from J; bases unmatched to any gene: 11. Germline assignment: CDR1 MNHEY and CDR2 SMNVEV (reference sequence). CDR3 loop: CASSLLGRGVLDTEAFF. The CDR3 region has the DNA TGTGCCAGCAGTTTATTGGGCAGGGGGGTTTTGGACACTGAAGCTTTCTTT.

The sample holds a few counts of this clonotype. The chain combines TRBV28 with TRBJ1-2; unclear D gene. V was cut by 7 bases and J by 3 bases, with 9 bases left in between. The CDR3 spans 12 residues. CDR1 and CDR2 (germline): MDHEN, SYDVKM. The CDR3 protein is CASTPWDYGYTF. The DNA of the CDR3 is TGTGCCAGCACCCCGTGGGACTATGGCTACACCTTC.

The rearrangement uses TRBV6-5 and TRBJ1-1; 9 nucleotides match TRBD1. The CDR3 runs 15 residues. The J segment lost 5 bases and the V segment lost 2 bases, leaving 6 bases of the junction unmatched. CDR1 MNHEY and CDR2 SVGAGI come from the germline V gene. In DNA, the CDR3 is TGTGCCAGCAGTTACCCGAGACAGGGGGGTACTGAAGCTTTCTTT. Protein product: CASSYPRQGGTEAFF.

This chain links TRBV20-1 with TRBJ1-2; tentative D call: TRBD1 (5 bases). This CDR3 is 13 amino acids long. The V gene's germline CDR1 is DFQATT and CDR2 SNEGSKA (reference sequence). The DNA of the CDR3 is TGCAGCCTCAACACCGGGACCTTCTATGGCTACACCTTC. It yields the protein CSLNTGTFYGYTF.

The J gene is TRBJ1-1, the V gene TRBV20-1; D perhaps matches TRBD1 (6 bases). V was shortened by 3 bases and J by 3 bases, with 14 bases between the two germline ends. CDR1 is DFQATT, CDR2 SNEGSKA, per germline (reference sequence). The CDR3 has 14 amino acids. For the CDR3, the DNA is TGCAGTGCTAGTCCTCCCAACAGGGACACTGAAGCTTTCTTT. This sequence encodes CSASPPNRDTEAFF.

This clonotype has a handful of counts. V usage is TRBV20-1 and J usage is TRBJ2-7; TRBD2 aligns across 8 bases. The J segment lost 2 bases and the V segment lost 3 bases, leaving 6 bases of the junction unmatched. The CDR3 runs to 14 residues. Germline V gene data show CDR1 as DFQATT and CDR2 as SNEGSKA (reference sequence). This CDR3 reads CSAREGLGTYEQYF. The CDR3 region has the DNA TGCAGTGCTAGGGAGGGACTAGGAACCTACGAGCAGTACTTC.

This clonotype was observed many times. The genes are TRBV11-2 and TRBJ2-1; no firm D call. There are 11 residues in the CDR3. Trimming took off 4 bases at V and 6 bases at J, with 4 bases between the two ends. Germline CDR1 and CDR2: SGHAT and FQNNGV. For the CDR3, the DNA is TGTGCCAGCAGCTGGGCCAATGAGCAGTTCTTC. It is translated as CASSWANEQFF.

Worth noting for this clonotype: One end of the junction fails to match germline, which may point to a read error. The rearrangement links TRBV20-1 to TRBJ2-7, with 14 nucleotides matching TRBD2. Germline lookup yields CDR1 DFQATT and CDR2 SNEGSKA (reference sequence). The CDR3 sequence is 14 residues long. CDR3 nucleotides: TGCAGTCCGGGGACTAGCGGGAGCTCCTACGGGCAGTACTTC. Its translation is CSPGTSGSSYGQYF.

The chain has TRBV6-5 and TRBJ2-1, with 8 bases identical to TRBD1. The germline CDR1 and CDR2 sequences are MNHEY and SVGAGI. This CDR3 has 15 amino acids. V was clipped by 5 bases and J by 7 bases; unmatched bases: 10. The CDR3 sequence is CASSRRTGMGNEQFF. Here the CDR3 DNA reads TGTGCCAGCAGTCGTCGGACAGGGATGGGGAATGAGCAGTTCTTC.

The sample holds many counts of this clonotype. V gene TRBV6-2 or TRBV6-3 combines with J gene TRBJ2-1; 11 nucleotides match TRBD2. Trimming removed 6 bases from V and 5 bases from J; junction bases left unmatched: 3. This CDR3 has 14 amino acids. The germline V gene has CDR1 MNHEY and CDR2 SVGEGT. DNA of the CDR3: TGTGCCAGCAGCTCACTAGCGGGAGACAATGAGCAGTTCTTC. Translated, it gives CASSSLAGDNEQFF.

V gene TRBV5-6 combines with J gene TRBJ1-5, with D perhaps TRBD1 (5 bases). Germline V gene lookup returns CDR1 SGHDT and CDR2 YYEEEE. Trimming left V 4 bases short and J 3 bases short, with 14 bases between. The CDR3 covers 15 residues. The CDR3 is CASSAHGAFNQPQHF. CDR3 DNA sequence: TGTGCCAGCAGCGCACACGGGGCCTTCAATCAGCCCCAGCATTTT.

Regarding this clonotype: At one end the junction does not follow the germline gene, possibly because of a read error. V gene TRBV12-3 or TRBV12-4 combines with J gene TRBJ2-7; 8 bases align to TRBD2. The CDR3 extends over 15 amino acids. As DNA, the CDR3 is TGTGCCAGCAGCTTAGGCGGCGGGGGGCCCTACGAGCAGTACTTC. Translated: CASSLGGGGPYEQYF.

In nucleotides, the CDR3 is TGTGCCAGCAGTTTAGCACTAGCGGGATTACACAATGAGCAGTTCTTC. This translates into CASSLALAGLHNEQFF. The rearrangement links TRBV12-3 or TRBV12-4 to TRBJ2-1, with TRBD2 matching 10 bases. Unmatched junction bases numbered 4, after V lost 0 bases and J lost 5 bases. The CDR3 is 16 residues long.